A single sample is the source of the 18 T cell receptor beta chains below, sequenced in a study of T-cell memory formation after mild COVID-19. TCRdb redid the calling of the 5' RACE reads with MiXCR, one entry per CDR3 protein. The repertoire holds 450,000 to 650,000 distinct CDR3 sequences, with about 20% as singletons. The sequenced sample was PBMCs or a T cell subset sorted from them (not recorded which). These receptor sequences come from an adult woman who had mild COVID-19 (a few samples of this study predate the infection). Cell type and time point are not known.

The V gene is TRBV5-1, the J gene TRBJ2-5; D is ambiguous. The germline V gene encodes CDR1 SGHRS and CDR2 YFSETQ. The CDR3 spans 14 residues. Trimming took off 4 bases at V and 2 bases at J, with 12 bases between the two ends. DNA of the CDR3: TGCGCCAGCAGCCTAGGGAATCTACAAGAGACCCAGTACTTC. It translates to CASSLGNLQETQYF.

This clonotype was seen a handful of times. The genes are TRBV7-9 and TRBJ1-1; possibly TRBD1 for D (5 bases). The V end lost 4 bases, the J end lost 7 bases, and 10 bases lay between the germline ends. The CDR3 contains 12 residues. Germline V lookup: CDR1 SEHNR, CDR2 FQNEAQ (reference sequence). The CDR3, as DNA: TGTGCCAGCAGCTACCGGGACGGTGAAGCTTTCTTT. Translated, it gives CASSYRDGEAFF.

V and J are TRBV7-2 and TRBJ1-2; the D gene is possibly TRBD1 (6 bases). The CDR3 consists of 15 residues. CDR1 and CDR2 (germline): SGHTA, FQGNSA. Trimming pared 4 bases from V and 7 bases from J, leaving 19 bases between. The CDR3 loop is CASSSGQTPRPGYTF. As DNA, the CDR3 is TGTGCCAGCAGCTCAGGACAGACCCCTCGACCTGGCTACACCTTC.

The rearrangement joins TRBV24-1 to TRBJ2-7, with D tentatively TRBD2 (5 bases). With 1 base removed from V and 2 bases from J, the gap between germline ends came to 14 bases. Per the germline V gene, CDR1 is KGHDR and CDR2 is SFDVKD. The CDR3 sequence is 16 residues long. The CDR3 bases are TGTGCCACCAGTGATTTCTCCTCACGAGGGACCTACGAGCAGTACTTC. Its translation: CATSDFSSRGTYEQYF.

The chain is built from TRBV3-1 and TRBJ1-1; D call uncertain. Trimming removed 7 bases at V and 0 bases at J, with 12 bases between. This CDR3 spans 14 amino acids. CDR1 LGHDT and CDR2 YNNKEL come from the germline V gene (reference sequence). In nucleotides, the CDR3 is TGTGCCAGCAAGTTGGACGGGGTGAACACTGAAGCTTTCTTT. It is translated as CASKLDGVNTEAFF.

J is TRBJ1-1 and V is TRBV6-5, with a possible D match to TRBD1 (6 bases). The germline V and J ends were trimmed by 6 bases and 5 bases, with 16 bases remaining between them. From germline, CDR1 is MNHEY and CDR2 SVGAGI. The CDR3 consists of 14 residues. Here the CDR3 DNA reads TGTGCCAGCAGCTTACGGGGGGCGATTACTGAAGCTTTCTTT. As protein: CASSLRGAITEAFF.

The V gene is TRBV11-2, the J gene TRBJ2-1; 7 bases fit TRBD1. CDR3 length: 15 amino acids. CDR1 SGHAT and CDR2 FQNNGV come from the germline V gene. J gave up 10 bases and V 2 bases, and 11 bases lay outside the gene matches. The CDR3 nucleotides are TGTGCCAGCAGCTTATCAAGGACAGGTGGGAACGAGCAGTTCTTC. Its protein is CASSLSRTGGNEQFF.

The chain couples TRBV4-1 to TRBJ2-7, with D maybe TRBD2 (6 bases). Germline CDR1 MGHRA, CDR2 YSYEKL. The CDR3 sequence is 15 residues long. With 5 bases removed from V and 2 bases from J, the gap between germline ends came to 16 bases. This CDR3 reads CASSSGTSQPYEQYF. The DNA of the CDR3 is TGCGCCAGCAGCTCGGGCACTAGCCAGCCCTACGAGCAGTACTTC.

This clonotype was counted a few times. The chain has TRBV12-3 or TRBV12-4 and TRBJ2-7; 7 bases fit TRBD2. Unmatched junction bases numbered 11, after V lost 6 bases and J lost 6 bases. This CDR3 contains 14 residues. In DNA form, the CDR3 reads TGTGCCAGCAGCTGGGGAGGGCTCGCGGGCGAGCAGTACTTC. As protein: CASSWGGLAGEQYF.

This clonotype has a handful of counts. The chain combines TRBV20-1 with TRBJ1-2; D is perhaps TRBD1 (5 bases). V lost 0 bases, J lost 6 bases, and 20 bases lay in between. Germline loops: CDR1 DFQATT, CDR2 SNEGSKA (reference sequence). This CDR3 has 16 residues. CDR3 nucleotide sequence: TGCAGTGCTAGAGATTGGCGACAGAAAGTAAGACATGGCTACACCTTC. Protein: CSARDWRQKVRHGYTF.

The chain joins TRBV6-6 to TRBJ2-1; the match to TRBD2 covers 7 bases. V lost 3 bases and J lost 7; bases outside the gene matches: 6. Germline V gives CDR1 MNHNY, CDR2 SVGAGI (reference sequence). This CDR3 region has 14 residues. The CDR3 region has the DNA TGTGCCAGCAGTTATTCCGGGACTACAAATGAGCAGTTCTTC. This sequence encodes CASSYSGTTNEQFF.

The chain joins TRBV5-6 to TRBJ2-2; a weak D match, TRBD1 (6 bases). The V end lost 2 bases, the J end lost 3 bases, and 14 bases lay between the germline ends. Germline CDR1 and CDR2: SGHDT and YYEEEE. The CDR3 is 16 residues long. The DNA of the CDR3 is TGTGCCAGCAGCTTTAGGGGGACGGGGTACACCGGGGAGCTGTTTTTT. Residues: CASSFRGTGYTGELFF.

This sequence joins TRBV5-1 and TRBJ1-1; 10 bases are shared with TRBD1. V was clipped by 5 bases and J by 9 bases; unmatched bases: 10. This CDR3 has 14 amino acids. CDR1 and CDR2 from the germline V gene are SGHRS and YFSETQ. The CDR3 region is CASRSGQGVSKAFF. The CDR3 nucleotides are TGCGCCAGCAGGTCCGGACAGGGGGTTAGTAAAGCTTTCTTT.

This clonotype has a handful of counts. This chain joins TRBV4-3 and TRBJ2-2; unclear D gene. The CDR3 totals 16 residues. Germline CDR1 LGHNA, CDR2 YSLEER. V shed 0 bases and J shed 6 bases, with 14 bases lying between them. The CDR3 sequence: CASSQDRPRVAGELFF. CDR3 coding DNA: TGCGCCAGCAGCCAAGATCGGCCTAGGGTCGCCGGGGAGCTGTTTTTT.

Many counts were recorded for this clonotype. In DNA, the CDR3 is TGTGCCAGCAGCCAGGACAGCTCCTACGAGCAGTACTTC. Residues: CASSQDSSYEQYF. The chain employs TRBV7-7 and TRBJ2-7, with D perhaps TRBD1 (6 bases). The CDR3 length is 13 residues. V was trimmed by 5 bases and J by 0 bases, leaving 8 bases between them. Germline assignment: CDR1 SSHAT and CDR2 FNYEAQ (reference sequence).

This clonotype appeared once. Being one base from a much bigger clone, this may be a read error. CDR3 nucleotide sequence: TGTGCCAGCAGAGTCCAGGGGGCCTCCTACAATGAGCAGTTCTTC. Translated: CASRVQGASYNEQFF. The chain uses TRBV5-5 and TRBJ2-1, with 8 bases fitting TRBD1. V lost 5 bases, J lost 0 bases, and 4 bases stayed unmatched. The length of the CDR3 is 15 residues. The germline CDR1 and CDR2 sequences are SGHKS and YYEKEE (reference sequence).

This chain joins TRBV5-4 and TRBJ2-1, with TRBD2 matching over 7 bases. This CDR3 comprises 13 residues. J was trimmed by 9 bases and V by 1 base; bases with no gene match: 4. Germline CDR1 reads SGHNT; CDR2 reads YYREEE (reference sequence). The CDR3 is CASSLRREGEQFF. Here the CDR3 DNA reads TGTGCCAGCAGCTTGCGGAGGGAGGGTGAGCAGTTCTTC. The full variable domain, rest sourced from reference TRBV5-4 and TRBJ2-1, is ETGVTQSPTHLIKTRGQQVTLRCSSQSGHNTVSWYQQALGQGPQFIFQYYREEENGRGNFPPRFSGLQFPNYSSELNVNALELDDSALYLCASSLRREGEQFFGPGTRLTVL.

This chain uses TRBV6-2 or TRBV6-3 with TRBJ2-5; weak D call: TRBD1 (5 bases). Trimming left V 6 bases short and J 2 bases short, with 10 bases between. Germline CDR1 reads MNHEY; CDR2 reads SVGEGT. The CDR3 consists of 13 residues. The CDR3 here is CASRVGQQETQYF. CDR3 DNA sequence: TGTGCCAGCAGAGTGGGGCAGCAAGAGACCCAGTACTTC.